The 21 T cell receptor beta chains listed next were all sequenced from one sample in a study of blood T cell repertoires in COVID-19. The assay was immunoSEQ multiplex PCR, and TCRdb's table has in-frame clones only and misses some. The sample yields 150,000 to 200,000 clones, around 85% seen once. The source material was peripheral blood. These receptor sequences come from a human donor with acute or convalescent COVID-19. The donor label of this sample is uncertain.

A few counts support this clone. This CDR3 is CASSHGTVPQETQYF. The CDR3 nucleotides are TGTGCCAGCAGCCACGGGACAGTCCCTCAAGAGACCCAGTACTTC. The genes are TRBV2 and TRBJ2-5, with TRBD1 identical over 7 bases. Trimming took 6 bases from V and 2 from J; bases not matched to a gene: 9. Germline loops: CDR1 SNHLY, CDR2 FYNNEI. The CDR3 contains 15 residues.

The gene calls are TRBV3-1 (or the pseudogene TRBV3-2) and TRBJ1-1; TRBD1 matches at 8 bases. This CDR3 is 11 amino acids long. The ends lost 7 bases at V and 11 bases at J; junction bases unmatched: 6. CDR1 and CDR2 (germline): LGHDT, YNNKEL (reference sequence). CDR3 nucleotides: TGTGCCAGCACCACAGGGGGAGCTGCTTTCTTT. This translates into CASTTGGAAFF.

The chain employs TRBV7-9 and TRBJ1-3; perhaps TRBD1 as D (5 bases). Germline loops: CDR1 SEHNR, CDR2 FQNEAQ (reference sequence). The CDR3 is 15 amino acids. The ends were cut back, 1 base at V and 4 bases at J, with 11 bases in the middle. CDR3 in DNA: TGTGCCAGCAGCTTAGTTATGACAGCAGGAAACACCATATATTTT. It specifies CASSLVMTAGNTIYF.

The rearrangement uses TRBV5-4 and TRBJ1-4; 9 bases are shared with TRBD1. Unmatched junction bases numbered 8, after V lost 4 bases and J lost 10 bases. Germline V lookup: CDR1 SGHNT, CDR2 YYREEE (reference sequence). The CDR3 is 14 residues long. DNA of the CDR3: TGTGCCAGCAGCCCCTCGGGACAGGGCTTAAAACTGTTTTTT. As protein: CASSPSGQGLKLFF.

The chain couples TRBV9 to TRBJ1-1; a possible D gene is TRBD1 (5 bases). The CDR3 runs 20 residues. The germline V and J ends were trimmed by 4 bases and 2 bases, with 30 bases remaining between them. Germline V gene lookup returns CDR1 SGDLS and CDR2 YYNGEE. The CDR3 region is CASSRIRGGFRQPFNTEAFF. As DNA, the CDR3 is TGTGCCAGCAGCCGAATACGCGGGGGGTTCCGACAGCCCTTCAACACTGAAGCTTTCTTT.

This chain joins TRBV30 and TRBJ1-2; no reliable D call. Germline V lookup: CDR1 GTSNPN, CDR2 SVGIG (reference sequence). The length of the CDR3 is 13 residues. V was clipped by 3 bases and J by 4 bases, with 12 bases between them. The CDR3 reads CAWRIVVSYGYTF. Written as DNA, the CDR3 is TGTGCCTGGAGAATTGTAGTATCCTATGGCTACACCTTC.

This chain connects TRBV21-1 to TRBJ2-3; the DNA was not used to check the table's D call, TRBD2. TRBV21-1 is a known pseudogene. CDR3 length: 12 amino acids. Here the CDR3 reads CASSKVLDTQYF. The CDR3 DNA is TGTGCCAGCAGCAAAGTACTAGATACGCAGTATTTT.

The rearrangement uses TRBV21-1 and TRBJ1-2. TRBV21-1 is deemed a pseudogene. This CDR3 has 20 residues. The CDR3 nucleotides read TGTGCCAGCAGCAAAGGGCCGGATAACCTGAATATTATTGCGGGCTATGGCTACACCTTC. Protein product: CASSKGPDNLNIIAGYGYTF.

The chain carries TRBV5-6 and TRBJ1-1; D unclear. The CDR3 length is 17 residues. Trimming took 0 bases from V and 2 from J, leaving 17 bases between them. In germline, CDR1 is SGHDT, CDR2 YYEEEE. The chain's CDR3 is CASSLGVGQDINTEAFF. In DNA, the CDR3 is TGTGCCAGCAGCTTGGGGGTAGGTCAGGATATTAACACTGAAGCTTTCTTT.

The chain joins TRBV7-2 to TRBJ1-4, with D possibly being TRBD1 (6 bases). This CDR3 comprises 16 residues. Germline-derived CDR1 and CDR2 are SGHTA and FQGNSA. Trimming pared 1 base from V and 5 bases from J, leaving 14 bases between. CDR3 loop: CASSLVVGQKNEKLFF. CDR3 nucleotide sequence: TGTGCCAGCAGCTTAGTAGTAGGACAGAAGAATGAAAAACTGTTTTTT.

The chain links TRBV19 to TRBJ1-6, with D perhaps TRBD1 (6 bases). V was trimmed by 0 bases and J by 10 bases, leaving 13 bases between them. The CDR3 extends over 15 amino acids. In germline, CDR1 is LNHDA, CDR2 SQIVND (reference sequence). CDR3 nucleotide sequence: TGTGCCAGTAGTATAGATCAGGGGTCTAGGTCACCCCTCCACTTT. It specifies CASSIDQGSRSPLHF.

V gene TRBV11-2 combines with J gene TRBJ2-5; 16 nucleotides match TRBD2. This CDR3 comprises 18 residues. The germline V gene has CDR1 SGHAT and CDR2 FQNNGV. After removal of 5 bases from V and 4 bases from J, the junction contained 10 bases not matched to a gene. The CDR3, as DNA: TGTGCCAGCAGCCGCGGGACTAGCGGGGGGGCCCGGGGAGAGACCCAGTACTTC. Its protein product is CASSRGTSGGARGETQYF.

This clone was observed a handful of times. This chain joins TRBV7-6 and TRBJ1-3; unclear D gene. V was trimmed by 8 bases and J by 0 bases, leaving 14 bases between them. This CDR3 region has 15 residues. CDR1 and CDR2 (germline): SGHVS, FNYEAQ. The CDR3 region has the DNA TGTGCCAGCCGAAATTTGGAGACCTCTGGAAACACCATATATTTT. Translation: CASRNLETSGNTIYF.

The chain recombines TRBV5-4 with TRBJ1-6, with D possibly TRBD1 on 6 matching bases. The CDR3 length is 15 residues. From germline, CDR1 is SGHNT and CDR2 YYREEE (reference sequence). V shed 4 bases and J shed 9 bases, with 17 bases lying between them. The CDR3 sequence is CASSQKTGAASPLHF. The CDR3 DNA reads as TGTGCCAGCAGCCAAAAGACAGGAGCGGCTTCACCCCTCCACTTT.

This chain joins TRBV28 and TRBJ2-2, with D possibly matching TRBD1 (5 bases). Germline CDR1 is MDHEN and CDR2 is SYDVKM. The CDR3 runs 16 residues. Trimming cost V 6 bases and J 0 bases, with 14 bases left between them. This chain's CDR3 is CASRRGRPANTGELFF. The CDR3 DNA reads TGTGCCAGCAGAAGGGGCCGACCCGCGAACACCGGGGAGCTGTTTTTT.

The chain employs TRBV6-2 or TRBV6-3 and TRBJ1-3; D not certain. CDR3 length equals 15 residues. Germline-derived CDR1 and CDR2 are MNHEY and SVGEGT. V was trimmed by 6 bases and J by 0 bases, leaving 12 bases between them. The CDR3 is CASSLWSSSGNTIYF. Written as DNA, the CDR3 is TGTGCCAGCAGCCTGTGGTCGAGCTCTGGAAACACCATATATTTT.

The chain links TRBV7-8 to TRBJ2-3; tentatively, D is TRBD2 (7 bases). This CDR3 has 14 amino acids. V was pared by 6 bases and J by 5 bases, with 15 bases between. Germline CDR1 and CDR2: SGHVS and FQNEAQ. The CDR3 DNA follows: TGTGCCAGCAGTAAGGGGGGGCCTAGAGATACGCAGTATTTT. It is translated as CASSKGGPRDTQYF.

The chain combines TRBV7-9 with TRBJ2-1; the D gene is possibly TRBD1 (7 bases). Per the germline V gene, CDR1 is SEHNR and CDR2 is FQNEAQ (reference sequence). The CDR3 loop spans 19 amino acids. Between the trimmed V and J ends, which lost 2 bases and 5 bases, there was a span of 25 bases. Here the CDR3 reads CASSLRFTAGGGQNNEQFF. CDR3 nucleotides: TGTGCCAGCAGCTTAAGGTTTACGGCAGGGGGAGGCCAAAACAATGAGCAGTTCTTC.

The J gene is TRBJ2-7, the V gene TRBV24-1; D perhaps matches TRBD1 (6 bases). CDR1 and CDR2 (germline): KGHDR, SFDVKD. This CDR3 has 15 residues. V was trimmed by 3 bases and J by 1 base, leaving 12 bases between them. The CDR3 spells CATSDNRDNSYEQYF. Written as DNA, the CDR3 is TGTGCCACCAGTGATAATCGGGACAATTCCTACGAGCAGTACTTC.

In this sample, this clone turned up a few times. The J gene is TRBJ1-4, the V gene TRBV6-1, with D maybe TRBD1 (5 bases). From germline, CDR1 is MNHNS and CDR2 SASEGT. The CDR3 length is 17 residues. Trimming cost V 0 bases and J 4 bases, with 15 bases left between them. The CDR3 region is CASSEASLAGLNEKLFF. The CDR3 DNA is TGTGCCAGCAGTGAAGCCTCTCTTGCAGGGCTTAATGAAAAACTGTTTTTT.

The gene calls are TRBV19 and TRBJ2-3, with D maybe TRBD2 (6 bases). V was trimmed by 3 bases and J by 4 bases, leaving 20 bases between them. The germline V gene has CDR1 LNHDA and CDR2 SQIVND (reference sequence). This CDR3 is built from 17 residues. CDR3 sequence (DNA): TGTGCCAGTAGTATTCGTGGCGGGACTGCCCAGCCAGATACGCAGTATTTT. Translated, it gives CASSIRGGTAQPDTQYF.